This TCR beta chain was identified in a study of blood T cell repertoires in COVID-19 (dated by TCRdb to the early 2020s). For context, the study as a whole: The collaborator samples originated in the United States, Italy and Spain and spanned the acute and convalescent phases of COVID-19. The repertoires were released in a freely available public database meant as a resource for research on the immune response to SARS-CoV-2. Subjects who had been exposed to COVID-19, were actively infected with it, or had recovered from it provided the deeply sampled blood TCRbeta repertoires that made up the dataset. The prospective study material was composed of cDNA or gDNA derived from T cells, B-cell-depleted T cells, or PBMCs. Nearly every sample came with metadata listing a de-identified subject ID, COVID-19 status, age in years and sex. Samples were obtained from the ongoing ImmuneRACE study (first 160 participants) and from about 1,300 subjects provided by 6 global collaborators. Where available, HLA class I and class II types were obtained from metadata supplied by the sample provider rather than from assay-based typing.

As for this clone: Its cognate antigen has yet to be identified. No much larger clone exists at a distance of one base, and base qualities are not known.

Each collaborating institution followed its own protocols to collect whole blood in K2EDTA tubes. For TCRbeta analysis, collaborator samples were shipped as frozen whole blood, as isolated PBMCs, or as DNA extracted from either sample type. The CDR3 holds 15 amino acids from the cysteine to the phenylalanine. The read is trimmed to its CDR3 DNA, 45 bases read in frame from base 1. Per the germline V gene, MDHEN is the CDR1 and SYDVKM is the CDR2. The V and J ends are trimmed by 5 bases and 7 bases, leaving 17 bases between them. TCRbeta CDR3 regions were amplified from genomic DNA by means of the immunoSEQ Assay, a bias-controlled multiplex PCR. The original methods were these. Nucleated cell counts per sample were estimated from amplification of reference gene primers within the assay. Sequence reads were collapsed and filtered to measure the absolute abundance of every unique TCRbeta CDR3 rearrangement. For each sample, productive Simpson clonality was calculated as the square root of Simpson's diversity index over productive rearrangements. TCRdb holds this immuneACCESS table with in-frame rearrangements only. Some clones are missing; in checked studies, unresolved V genes explain under half, and the rest has no known cause. V, J and clone size are taken as reported in that table, and D and trimming were inferred from the DNA itself. In this sample the table shows about 110,000 clones, nearly 85% of which occur a single time. Clones ranked in the top ten supply 5.5% to 8.5% of the sample.

What the authors observed across the whole study: How much clinical and demographic metadata was included differed by source and by participant, and the metadata was provided uncurated.

The sample comprised peripheral blood. The receptor chain draws on TRBV28 and TRBJ1-4; the D gene lacks a confident call. The receptor comes from a woman in her forties or fifties with acute or convalescent COVID-19. The DNA reads as follows: TGTGCCAGCAGTCATCGGGAAACCGGGAGTGAAAAACTGTTTTTT. Translated, this is CASSHRETGSEKLFF.